This TCR beta chain originates from a study of blood T cell repertoires in COVID-19. Across the whole study: The United States, Italy and Spain were the sources of the acute and convalescent COVID-19 samples. PBMCs, B-cell-depleted T cells, or T cells were the source of the cDNA or gDNA that made up the material.

In the study's own analysis: From reference gene primer amplification, estimates of nucleated cell counts were derived. Here immunoSEQ multiplex PCR was the method, and the copy in TCRdb shows in-frame clones only, minus some. D and trimming were read from the DNA, whereas the V and J calls and clone size are those reported in that table. Of around 270,000 clones listed, 80% to 90% are singletons. Germline lookup yields CDR1 SEHNR and CDR2 FQNEAQ (reference sequence). Trimming cost V 5 bases and J 7 bases, with 14 bases left between them. The CDR3 runs 14 residues. Donors were grouped by their self-reported clinical history.

Specimen: PBMCs or T cells enriched from blood (not recorded which). The chain is built from TRBV7-9 and TRBJ1-4; possible D gene TRBD1, 6 bases. The sequence derives from a woman in her 30s who had recovered from COVID-19. The CDR3: CASSPGQPLEKLFF. In DNA, the CDR3 is TGTGCCAGCAGCCCAGGACAGCCTCTTGAAAAACTGTTTTTT.